The clone carrying this T cell receptor (beta chain) was counted once. Its antigen is currently unknown. The sample originates from a study of cytomegalovirus exposure and HLA in healthy donors. Turning to the study itself: The same platform as the roughly 700 first-cohort repertoires was used for the 130 or so validation repertoires, a later analysis reported. Study-level results: Reports indicated that the classifier achieved high specificity and sensitivity in diagnosing cytomegalovirus status. The authors enumerated 150 to 200 TCR beta chains as linked to cytomegalovirus. The TCR clusters that emerged in the first cohort tended, a later analysis found, to co-occur in the approximately 120 validation repertoires.

Sequencing used immunoSEQ multiplex PCR; TCRdb keeps in-frame clones, though not all of them. Altogether about 130,000 clones are present, more than 95% being singletons, with the ten largest covering about 1.7%. The clonotype originates from a man aged 18 to 29 in good health and CMV-seronegative. Sequencing was carried out using PBMCs.

The CDR3: CASSLWGQDYEQYF. The CDR3 nucleotides are TGTGCCAGCAGCTTATGGGGACAGGACTACGAGCAGTACTTC. The V gene is TRBV7-9, the J gene TRBJ2-7; TRBD1 aligns across 8 bases. Trimming at V came to 2 bases and at J to 3 bases, leaving 3 bases not matched to a gene. This CDR3 has 14 residues. Germline values: CDR1 SEHNR, CDR2 FQNEAQ (reference sequence).